The 11 T cell receptor beta chains below come from one sample, sequenced in a study of blood T cells in healthy people across ages. For the second PCR, which ran for roughly 6 to 11 cycles, a sample-barcoded 5' primer and a J-beta primer mix were used. TCRdb reprocessed the 5' RACE reads via MiXCR and lists one record per CDR3 protein. The data contain 1.5 million to 2 million distinct CDR3 sequences, 28% of them singletons. Material: blood. All receptors come from a woman in her 30s in good health.

V and J are TRBV5-6 and TRBJ2-3; perhaps TRBD1 as D (5 bases). The germline CDR1 and CDR2 sequences are SGHDT and YYEEEE. There are 13 residues in the CDR3. Trimming removed 0 bases from V and 4 bases from J, with 6 bases in between. Here the CDR3 DNA reads TGTGCCAGCAGCTTGGACAGGCCAGATACGCAGTATTTT. Translation gives CASSLDRPDTQYF.

The gene calls are TRBV20-1 and TRBJ2-3; a weak D match, TRBD2 (7 bases). The CDR3 extends over 15 amino acids. Germline V lookup: CDR1 DFQATT, CDR2 SNEGSKA (reference sequence). Trimming left V 6 bases short and J 5 bases short, with 21 bases between. The CDR3 nucleotides are TGCAGTGCCCCTGTTGGGGCGGGGGCCGGAGATACGCAGTATTTT. Translated: CSAPVGAGAGDTQYF.

As concerns this clonotype: The junction and the germline gene differ at one end; a read error may be behind it. The V and J genes are TRBV7-2 and TRBJ2-2; 14 bases align to TRBD2. CDR1 SGHTA and CDR2 FQGNSA come from the germline V gene. The CDR3 sequence is 17 residues long. CDR3 amino acids: CASSLVGLAGVVGERFF. CDR3 bases: TGTGCCAGCAGCTTAGTGGGACTAGCGGGAGTAGTCGGGGAGCGGTTTTTT.

The rearrangement uses TRBV10-3 and TRBJ1-1; D call uncertain. From germline, CDR1 is ENHRY and CDR2 SYGVKD. The CDR3 loop spans 13 amino acids. Trimming cost V 7 bases and J 0 bases, with 9 bases left between them. The CDR3 coding sequence is TGTGCCATCAACCAGCGACTGAACACTGAAGCTTTCTTT. This codes for CAINQRLNTEAFF.

The chain combines TRBV7-2 with TRBJ2-3; unclear D gene. This CDR3 region has 18 residues. V gave up 0 bases and J gave up 0 bases, with 16 bases separating them. Germline V CDR1 and CDR2: SGHTA, FQGNSA. CDR3 nucleotide sequence: TGTGCCAGCAGCTTAGCTTTGACCCGTACCCCCAGCACAGATACGCAGTATTTT. Protein: CASSLALTRTPSTDTQYF. Filled out from reference TRBV7-2 and TRBJ2-3, the complete variable domain reads GAGVSQSPSNKVTEKGKDVELRCDPISGHTALYWYRQSLGQGLEFLIYFQGNSAPDKSGLPSDRFSAERTGGSVSTLTIQRTQQEDSAVYLCASSLALTRTPSTDTQYFGPGTRLTVL.

For this clonotype: A much larger clone lies a single base off, so this may be a read error. The chain has TRBV5-1 and TRBJ2-6; D might be TRBD1 (5 bases). This CDR3 has 16 residues. Trimming took off 1 base at V and 2 bases at J, with 10 bases between the two ends. Germline CDR1 SGHRS, CDR2 YFSETQ. The CDR3 protein is CASSLPQGAGANVLTF. The CDR3 DNA is TGCGCCAGCAGCTTGCCCCAGGGTGCTGGGGCCAACGTCCTGACTTTC.

This clonotype was seen only a few times. The chain recombines TRBV6-5 with TRBJ2-1; D possibly corresponds to TRBD2 (7 bases). CDR1 is MNHEY and CDR2 is SVGAGI in the germline V gene. The germline V and J ends were trimmed by 2 bases and 7 bases, with 15 bases remaining between them. The CDR3 length is 15 residues. In nucleotides, the CDR3 is TGTGCCAGCAGTTACAGGGGGTCGGGGGGAAATGAGCAGTTCTTC. This gives the protein CASSYRGSGGNEQFF.

This clonotype was seen many times. The chain couples TRBV10-3 to TRBJ2-7; D uncertain. V was cut by 2 bases and J by 3 bases, with 5 bases left in between. Germline V gene sequence: CDR1 ENHRY, CDR2 SYGVKD. The CDR3 is made up of 12 amino acids. The CDR3 DNA sequence: TGTGCCATCAGTGAGAAAGGCTACGAGCAGTACTTC. Translation: CAISEKGYEQYF.

The V call is TRBV28, the J call TRBJ2-5; D not resolved. This CDR3 is 15 amino acids long. Germline assignment: CDR1 MDHEN and CDR2 SYDVKM. V was trimmed by 8 bases and J by 3 bases, leaving 19 bases between them. The CDR3 nucleotides are TGTGCCAGCGGCCCGGCGCTCTCTGGGGAAGAGACCCAGTACTTC. Translation: CASGPALSGEETQYF.

This clonotype was observed a few times. The rearrangement uses TRBV13 and TRBJ2-1, with 9 bases aligning to TRBD2. The germline CDR1 and CDR2 sequences are PRHDT and FYEKMQ (reference sequence). V shed 2 bases, J shed 9 bases, and the junction held 8 bases outside the gene matches. The CDR3 contains 15 residues. CDR3 loop: CASSLTPAGGVEQFF. The CDR3 DNA reads TGTGCCAGCAGCTTAACTCCAGCGGGGGGCGTTGAGCAGTTCTTC.

This clonotype was counted only a few times. The chain has TRBV10-3 and TRBJ2-7; 10 bases agree with TRBD2. This CDR3 is built from 14 residues. Germline V gives CDR1 ENHRY, CDR2 SYGVKD. Losses at the gene ends were 3 bases for V and 3 bases for J; bases not matched to a gene: 2. The CDR3 reads CAISETSGIYEQYF. DNA of the CDR3: TGTGCCATCAGTGAAACTAGCGGGATCTACGAGCAGTACTTC.